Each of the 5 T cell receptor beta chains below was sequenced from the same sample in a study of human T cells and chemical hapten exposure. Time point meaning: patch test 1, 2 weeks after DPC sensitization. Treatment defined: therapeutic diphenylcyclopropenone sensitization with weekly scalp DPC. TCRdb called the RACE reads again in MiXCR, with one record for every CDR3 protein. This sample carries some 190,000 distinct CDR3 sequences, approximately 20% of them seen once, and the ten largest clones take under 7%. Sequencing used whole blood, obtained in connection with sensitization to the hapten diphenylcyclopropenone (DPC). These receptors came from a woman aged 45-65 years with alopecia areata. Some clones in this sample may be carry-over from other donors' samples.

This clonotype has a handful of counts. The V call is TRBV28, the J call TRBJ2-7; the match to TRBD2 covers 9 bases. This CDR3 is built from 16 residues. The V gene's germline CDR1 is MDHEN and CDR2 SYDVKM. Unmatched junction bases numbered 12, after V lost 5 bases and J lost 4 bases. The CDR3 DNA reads TGTGCCAGCAGTCACCCTAGCGGGACCGCCCCTTACGAGCAGTACTTC. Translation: CASSHPSGTAPYEQYF.

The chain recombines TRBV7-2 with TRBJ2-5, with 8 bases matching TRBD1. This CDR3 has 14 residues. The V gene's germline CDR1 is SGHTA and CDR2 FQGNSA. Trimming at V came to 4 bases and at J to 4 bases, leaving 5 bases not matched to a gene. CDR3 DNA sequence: TGTGCCAGCAGCTCGGACAGGGCCGTAGAGACCCAGTACTTC. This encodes CASSSDRAVETQYF.

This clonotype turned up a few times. CDR3 DNA: TGTGCCAGCAGTAACATCTTTAGCGGGAGGCGGGTCAATGAGCAGTTCTTC. Translating gives CASSNIFSGRRVNEQFF. This chain joins TRBV7-9 and TRBJ2-1; 10 bases map to TRBD2. With 6 bases clipped from V and 6 bases from J, the junction kept 14 bases outside the gene matches. CDR3 length: 17 amino acids. The germline gives CDR1 SEHNR, CDR2 FQNEAQ (reference sequence).

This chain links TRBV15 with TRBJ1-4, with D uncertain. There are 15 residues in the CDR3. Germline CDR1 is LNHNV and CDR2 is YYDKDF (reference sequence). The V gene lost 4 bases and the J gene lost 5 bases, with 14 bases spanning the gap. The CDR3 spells CATSIANPRNEKLFF. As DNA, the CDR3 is TGTGCCACCAGCATTGCGAACCCAAGAAATGAAAAACTGTTTTTT.

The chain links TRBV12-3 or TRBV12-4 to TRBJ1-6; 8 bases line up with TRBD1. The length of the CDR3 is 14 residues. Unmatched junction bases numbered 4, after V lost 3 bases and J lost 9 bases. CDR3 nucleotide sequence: TGTGCCAGCAGTTTCGCAGGGGGCCCTTCACCCCTCCACTTT. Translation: CASSFAGGPSPLHF.